This entry lists 10 T cell receptor beta chains sequenced from one sample in a study of blood T cell repertoires in COVID-19. Assay: immunoSEQ multiplex PCR; the TCRdb copy retains only in-frame clones and omits some. The sample records approximately 200,000 clones, less than 85% being singletons. The sequenced sample consisted of PBMCs or T cells enriched from blood (not recorded which). Source of these receptors: a middle-aged man who had recovered from COVID-19.

This chain connects TRBV28 to TRBJ2-7; perhaps TRBD2 as D (5 bases). CDR1 and CDR2 (germline): MDHEN, SYDVKM. The length of the CDR3 is 12 residues. Trimming pared 3 bases from V and 6 bases from J, leaving 9 bases between. CDR3 residues: CASSFGVGEQYF. The CDR3 coding sequence is TGTGCCAGCAGTTTCGGGGTAGGCGAGCAGTACTTC.

This rearrangement joins TRBV11-2 to TRBJ1-2; D possibly corresponds to TRBD1 (6 bases). Trimming cost V 6 bases and J 0 bases, with 14 bases left between them. CDR1 and CDR2 from the germline V gene are SGHAT and FQNNGV. This CDR3 comprises 15 residues. The CDR3 spells CASRGWDTTNYGYTF. The CDR3 coding sequence is TGTGCCAGCAGGGGGTGGGACACCACTAACTATGGCTACACCTTC.

With respect to this clone: Different DNA sequences within this sample yield the same CDR3. This chain connects TRBV5-4 to TRBJ2-1, with a weak D call TRBD2 (5 bases). The CDR3 spans 16 residues. Germline assignment: CDR1 SGHNT and CDR2 YYREEE (reference sequence). Trimming stripped 0 bases from V and 0 bases from J, with 10 bases between. CDR3: CASSLGSGSSYNEQFF. For the CDR3, the DNA is TGTGCCAGCAGCTTGGGTTCGGGGAGCTCCTACAATGAGCAGTTCTTC.

The chain employs TRBV19 and TRBJ1-1, with D unresolved. Germline V gene lookup returns CDR1 LNHDA and CDR2 SQIVND (reference sequence). The CDR3 has 13 amino acids. V lost 1 base, J lost 5 bases, and 8 bases lay in between. CDR3 DNA sequence: TGTGCCAGTAGTATAGTTCCGAGAACTGAAGCTTTCTTT. Residues: CASSIVPRTEAFF.

The V and J genes are TRBV9 and TRBJ1-1; no reliable D call. The CDR3 is made up of 14 amino acids. Trimming took 0 bases from V and 4 from J, leaving 10 bases between them. From germline, CDR1 is SGDLS and CDR2 YYNGEE. Written as DNA, the CDR3 is TGTGCCAGCAGCGTAGCCAGGAGGAGCACTGAAGCTTTCTTT. Protein: CASSVARRSTEAFF.

This clone was counted only a few times. This rearrangement joins TRBV30 to TRBJ2-2, with a weak D call TRBD1 (6 bases). Germline loops: CDR1 GTSNPN, CDR2 SVGIG (reference sequence). This CDR3 has 13 amino acids. Trimming pared 4 bases from V and 7 bases from J, leaving 13 bases between. CDR3 bases: TGTGCCTGGAACGTAGGGGGATTCGGGGAGCTGTTTTTT. It encodes CAWNVGGFGELFF.

In its sample, this clone was seen once. This chain uses TRBV24-1 with TRBJ1-2; TRBD1 is a possible D gene (5 bases). This CDR3 has 14 amino acids. CDR1 and CDR2 from the germline V gene are KGHDR and SFDVKD. V was shortened by 4 bases and J by 5 bases, with 13 bases between the two germline ends. CDR3 coding DNA: TGTGCCACCAGTGACCACACTCAGGGATATGGCTACACCTTC. Residues: CATSDHTQGYGYTF.

This rearrangement joins TRBV28 to TRBJ2-3, with 8 bases identical to TRBD2. Per the germline V gene, CDR1 is MDHEN and CDR2 is SYDVKM. The J segment lost 5 bases and the V segment lost 5 bases, leaving 3 bases of the junction unmatched. The CDR3 extends over 13 amino acids. CDR3 DNA: TGTGCCAGCAGTCTTAGCGGGAAAGATACGCAGTATTTT. Translated, it gives CASSLSGKDTQYF.

This rearrangement joins TRBV12-3 or TRBV12-4 to TRBJ1-2; D is uncertain. The germline V and J ends were trimmed by 6 bases and 8 bases, with 16 bases remaining between them. The length of the CDR3 is 13 residues. CDR3 sequence reads: CASSLTGGRGYTF. CDR3 bases: TGTGCCAGCAGCTTAACGGGAGGGCGAGGCTACACCTTC.

The chain employs TRBV5-1 and TRBJ2-7, with D perhaps matching TRBD1 (6 bases). The V end lost 5 bases, the J end lost 5 bases, and 17 bases lay between the germline ends. This CDR3 is built from 14 residues. Germline lookup yields CDR1 SGHRS and CDR2 YFSETQ. The CDR3 nucleotides are TGCGCCAGCAGGCAGGGGCTAGTTGTCAACGAGCAGTACTTC. Translating gives CASRQGLVVNEQYF.